A selection of T cell receptor beta chains follows, all from one sample in a study of blood T cells in healthy people across ages. TCRdb itself ran the 5' RACE reads through MiXCR, one entry per CDR3 protein. Among 550,000 to 700,000 distinct CDR3 sequences listed, 27% were seen once. The sample consisted of blood. These receptors were obtained from a woman in her 70s in good health. Each CDR3 is given with its conserved first and last residue. D genes are given only for firm matches. For some rows the clone size is stated as once, few or many, or as a class when expanded; others skip it.

length: 15
V: TRBV5-1
D: NA
J: TRBJ2-1
size: few
DNA: TGCGCCAGCAGCATAGCATCAGGGGTTACCAATGAGCAGTTCTTC
CDR3: CASSIASGVTNEQFF

length: 15
V: TRBV10-3
D: NA
J: TRBJ2-5
size: NA
DNA: TGTGCCATCAGTCACCTGCGACTAAACCAAGAGACCCAGTACTTC
CDR3: CAISHLRLNQETQYF

length: 15
V: TRBV3-1
D: TRBD2
J: TRBJ2-4
size: NA
DNA: TGTGCCAGCAGCCAAGCTAGCGGGGGAATAAACATTCAGTACTTC
CDR3: CASSQASGGINIQYF

length: 16
V: TRBV7-2
D: NA
J: TRBJ2-1
size: NA
DNA: TGTGCCAGCAGCTTAAGTGGGGGGTCTGCCTACAATGAGCAGTTCTTC
CDR3: CASSLSGGSAYNEQFF

length: 18
V: TRBV7-2
D: TRBD2
J: TRBJ2-5
size: few
DNA: TGTGCCAGCAAACCCGGGAGGACTAGCGGGGGCCGGGTAGAGACCCAGTACTTC
CDR3: CASKPGRTSGGRVETQYF

length: 13
V: TRBV11-1
D: NA
J: TRBJ2-5
size: many
DNA: TGTGCCAGCAGCTTAGTTCGCTCCGAGACCCAGTACTTC
CDR3: CASSLVRSETQYF

length: 11
V: TRBV20-1
D: NA
J: TRBJ2-5
size: few
DNA: TGCAGTGCTAGAGATATGGAGACCCAGTACTTC
CDR3: CSARDMETQYF

length: 15
V: TRBV27
D: TRBD1
J: TRBJ2-1
size: NA
DNA: TGTGCCAGCAGAATCGGGACAGGGCCCGGCAATGAGCAGTTCTTC
CDR3: CASRIGTGPGNEQFF

length: 13
V: TRBV29-1
D: TRBD2
J: TRBJ2-5
size: NA
DNA: TGCAGCGTGGACGGGGGGGCCCGTGAGACCCAGTACTTC
CDR3: CSVDGGARETQYF

length: 13
V: TRBV5-5
D: NA
J: TRBJ2-4
size: few
DNA: TGTGCCAGCAGCTTGGGGGGAGCCAACATTCAGTACTTC
CDR3: CASSLGGANIQYF

length: 16
V: TRBV25-1
D: TRBD1
J: TRBJ1-2
size: NA
DNA: TGTGCCAGCAGTGACCCTCGGACAGGGGACGTCTATGGCTACACCTTC
CDR3: CASSDPRTGDVYGYTF

length: 14
V: TRBV20-1
D: TRBD2
J: TRBJ2-5
size: NA
DNA: TGCAGTGCTCGGACTAGCGGGGGGGCTCAGACCCAGTACTTC
CDR3: CSARTSGGAQTQYF

length: 15
V: TRBV15
D: TRBD1
J: TRBJ2-5
size: NA
DNA: TGTGCCACCAGCAGAGATGCGACAGGGGGCGAGACCCAGTACTTC
CDR3: CATSRDATGGETQYF

length: 16
V: TRBV20-1
D: TRBD2
J: TRBJ2-2
size: NA
DNA: TGCAGTGCTCGGAAAGGGACTAGCAGGAACACCGGGGAGCTGTTTTTT
CDR3: CSARKGTSRNTGELFF

length: 16
V: TRBV18
D: TRBD2
J: TRBJ2-1
size: NA
DNA: TGTGCCAGCTCACGGGGACCGGGACTAGCGGGGAATGAGCAGTTCTTC
CDR3: CASSRGPGLAGNEQFF

length: 17
V: TRBV7-8
D: TRBD2
J: TRBJ2-1
size: NA
DNA: TGTGCCAGCAGCTCGAACCCGGGACTAGCGGGAGCTCGTGAGCAGTTCTTC
CDR3: CASSSNPGLAGAREQFF

length: 14
V: TRBV11-2
D: TRBD1
J: TRBJ2-7
size: NA
DNA: TGTGCCAGTAAACGCAACAGGGGTCCCTACGAGCAGTACTTC
CDR3: CASKRNRGPYEQYF

length: 12
V: TRBV4-1
D: TRBD1
J: TRBJ2-1
size: NA
DNA: TGCGCCAGCAGCTGGACAGGGCTCGAGCAGTTCTTC
CDR3: CASSWTGLEQFF

length: 13
V: TRBV29-1
D: TRBD1
J: TRBJ1-1
size: NA
DNA: TGCAGCGTTCGACAGGGCATGAACACTGAAGCTTTCTTT
CDR3: CSVRQGMNTEAFF

length: 17
V: TRBV7-9
D: NA
J: TRBJ2-2
size: few
DNA: TGTGCCAGCAGCTTTAACAGGAGGAAACAAAGGGCCGGGGAGCTGTTTTTT
CDR3: CASSFNRRKQRAGELFF

length: 15
V: TRBV3-1
D: TRBD2
J: TRBJ2-3
size: NA
DNA: TGTGCCAGCAGCCAAGGACTAGCAGACACAGATACGCAGTATTTT
CDR3: CASSQGLADTDTQYF

length: 15
V: TRBV20-1
D: TRBD1
J: TRBJ1-2
size: NA
DNA: TGCAGTGCTCAGAGCAGAGGTCAGGGGGCGCGTGGCTACACCTTC
CDR3: CSAQSRGQGARGYTF

length: 12
V: TRBV11-2
D: NA
J: TRBJ2-1
size: NA
DNA: TGTGCCAGCAGATTGGCAATCAATGAGCAGTTCTTC
CDR3: CASRLAINEQFF

length: 15
V: TRBV5-1
D: TRBD2
J: TRBJ2-3
size: NA
DNA: TGCGCCAGCAGCTTGGGACTAGCGGGCCCAGATACGCAGTATTTT
CDR3: CASSLGLAGPDTQYF

length: 20
V: TRBV6-2/TRBV6-3
D: NA
J: TRBJ2-2
size: few
DNA: TGTGCCAGCAGTTACTGGCTTGTAGAGCAGGAAACAGGGAACACCGGGGAGCTGTTTTTT
CDR3: CASSYWLVEQETGNTGELFF

length: 14
V: TRBV20-1
D: NA
J: TRBJ1-2
size: NA
DNA: TGCAGTGCTAGCTTACAAAAAGCTAACTATGGCTACACCTTC
CDR3: CSASLQKANYGYTF

length: 12
V: TRBV2
D: NA
J: TRBJ2-7
size: NA
DNA: TGTGCCAGCAGGACGGATGACTACGAGCAGTACTTC
CDR3: CASRTDDYEQYF

length: 10
V: TRBV29-1
D: NA
J: TRBJ2-3
size: few
DNA: TGCAGCACGAGGCTGGATACGCAGTATTTT
CDR3: CSTRLDTQYF

length: 14
V: TRBV5-5
D: TRBD1
J: TRBJ1-4
size: NA
DNA: TGTGCCAGCAGCTTTTACACAGGGGGGGAAAAACTGTTTTTT
CDR3: CASSFYTGGEKLFF

length: 13
V: TRBV12-3/TRBV12-4
D: NA
J: TRBJ1-5
size: NA
DNA: TGTGCCAGCAGCGGACAGAACAATCAGCCCCAGCATTTT
CDR3: CASSGQNNQPQHF

length: 13
V: TRBV6-2/TRBV6-3
D: NA
J: TRBJ2-4
size: few
DNA: TGTGCCAGCAGTTACCCAGGGGTCAACATTCAGTACTTC
CDR3: CASSYPGVNIQYF

length: 17
V: TRBV6-4
D: TRBD1
J: TRBJ1-5
size: few
DNA: TGTGCCAGCAGTGTGGGACAGGGAGGGGAGAACAATCAGCCCCAGCATTTT
CDR3: CASSVGQGGENNQPQHF

length: 19
V: TRBV5-1
D: TRBD2
J: TRBJ2-3
size: NA
DNA: TGCGCCAGCAGCTCTAGACCCGGGACTAGCGGGGGGCCCACAGATACGCAGTATTTT
CDR3: CASSSRPGTSGGPTDTQYF

length: 14
V: TRBV5-1
D: TRBD2
J: TRBJ2-7
size: few
DNA: TGCGCCAGCAGCTTGACCCAGCGGGGCTACGAGCAGTACTTC
CDR3: CASSLTQRGYEQYF

length: 12
V: TRBV28
D: NA
J: TRBJ2-7
size: NA
DNA: TGTGCCAGCAGGTTGGCGACTTACGAGCAGTACTTC
CDR3: CASRLATYEQYF

length: 15
V: TRBV11-2
D: NA
J: TRBJ2-5
size: NA
DNA: TGTGCCAGCAGCCCCCTTATTGGGGTCTCAGAGACCCAGTACTTC
CDR3: CASSPLIGVSETQYF

length: 14
V: TRBV7-7
D: NA
J: TRBJ1-1
size: few
DNA: TGTGCTAGCAGCTTAGGGGGGTCGAACACTGAAGCTTTCTTT
CDR3: CASSLGGSNTEAFF

length: 15
V: TRBV29-1
D: NA
J: TRBJ2-7
size: NA
DNA: TGCAGCGTTGAAGATTTACACAGGGTCGGAGGCGAGCAGTACTTC
CDR3: CSVEDLHRVGGEQYF

length: 14
V: TRBV20-1
D: TRBD2
J: TRBJ2-4
size: NA
DNA: TGCAGTGCTCCCCCCTCCGGGGGGGATAACATTCAGTACTTC
CDR3: CSAPPSGGDNIQYF

length: 14
V: TRBV13
D: TRBD1
J: TRBJ1-1
size: NA
DNA: TGTGCCAGCAGCGGGGGGACAGGGTACACTGAAGCTTTCTTT
CDR3: CASSGGTGYTEAFF

length: 14
V: TRBV6-6
D: NA
J: TRBJ2-5
size: NA
DNA: TGTGCCAGCAGTTCAGGGGAGGGAGGTGAGACCCAGTACTTC
CDR3: CASSSGEGGETQYF